Following are 13 T cell receptor beta chains from one sample sequenced in a study of T-cell reconstitution after alpha-beta-depleted transplantation in children. Unique molecular identifiers were used to barcode this TCRbeta library. TCRdb independently ran MiXCR on the PCR reads; one entry per CDR3 protein. The data show over 90,000 distinct CDR3 sequences, about 7.5% seen once. This specimen was PBMCs, taken before TCRalphabeta/CD19-depleted stem cell transplant. These TCRs come from a boy aged 2 to 9 with acute lymphoblastic leukemia, due to receive a stem cell transplant.

V gene TRBV27 combines with J gene TRBJ2-3; TRBD2 agrees at 8 bases. Trimming took 5 bases from V and 2 from J; bases not matched to a gene: 3. Germline V gene data show CDR1 as MNHEY and CDR2 as SMNVEV (reference sequence). This CDR3 has 14 residues. The CDR3 DNA follows: TGTGCCAGCAGTACGGGGGGGGACACAGATACGCAGTATTTT. Translated, it gives CASSTGGDTDTQYF.

This clonotype showed up just a few times. V is TRBV4-3 and J is TRBJ1-6, with D unclear. Germline CDR1 is LGHNA and CDR2 is YSLEER. Trimming took 0 bases from V and 5 from J, leaving 8 bases between them. CDR3 length: 15 amino acids. CDR3 DNA sequence: TGCGCCAGCAGCCAAGATGTAGGAGATAATTCACCCCTCCACTTT. Its protein is CASSQDVGDNSPLHF.

This clonotype was counted many times. V and J are TRBV12-3 or TRBV12-4 and TRBJ1-5; no reliable D call. The CDR3 spans 13 residues. V lost 3 bases to trimming and J lost 4 bases, with 7 bases between them. The CDR3 sequence is CASSFSGNQPQHF. As DNA, the CDR3 is TGTGCCAGCAGTTTTTCTGGAAATCAGCCCCAGCATTTT.

This clonotype was detected only a few times. The V and J genes are TRBV5-1 and TRBJ2-6, with D perhaps matching TRBD1 or TRBD2 (5 bases each). The CDR3 contains 16 residues. Trimming pared 0 bases from V and 4 bases from J, leaving 11 bases between. Looked up from germline, CDR1 is SGHRS and CDR2 is YFSETQ. This chain's CDR3 is CASSLALGTGANVLTF. CDR3 DNA: TGCGCCAGCAGCTTGGCCCTGGGGACCGGGGCCAACGTCCTGACTTTC.

This clonotype turned up a few times. The chain employs TRBV10-3 and TRBJ2-7; 11 bases agree with TRBD1. CDR1 ENHRY and CDR2 SYGVKD come from the germline V gene. The V segment lost 6 bases and the J segment 3 bases; nucleotides outside the gene matches: 7. There are 15 residues in the CDR3. This CDR3 is CAISRSGTGGYEQYF. CDR3 DNA sequence: TGTGCCATCAGCCGCTCCGGGACAGGGGGCTACGAGCAGTACTTC.

This clonotype was observed many times. The chain combines TRBV12-3 or TRBV12-4 with TRBJ2-5, with D perhaps TRBD1 or TRBD2 (5 bases each). This CDR3 spans 13 amino acids. V was trimmed by 6 bases and J by 3 bases, leaving 11 bases between them. In DNA form, the CDR3 reads TGTGCCAGCAGCACCCGAGGGGAAGAGACCCAGTACTTC. Its protein is CASSTRGEETQYF.

The gene calls are TRBV9 and TRBJ2-2; D may match TRBD1 or TRBD2 (6 bases each). V was cut by 3 bases and J by 4 bases, with 13 bases left in between. Germline V lookup: CDR1 SGDLS, CDR2 YYNGEE. The CDR3 is 15 amino acids. Here the CDR3 reads CASSGTGAVTGELFF. DNA of the CDR3: TGTGCCAGCAGCGGTACGGGGGCTGTCACCGGGGAGCTGTTTTTT.

The rearrangement uses TRBV7-8 and TRBJ2-7; no clear D gene. Germline-derived CDR1 and CDR2 are SGHVS and FQNEAQ. The CDR3 length is 14 residues. V lost 5 bases, J lost 1 base, and 12 bases lay in between. In nucleotides, the CDR3 is TGTGCCAGCAGCCACCCGCCATCTTCCTACGAGCAGTACTTC. Its protein is CASSHPPSSYEQYF.

This clonotype came up a few times. V is TRBV12-3 or TRBV12-4 and J is TRBJ1-1, with 8 positions matching TRBD1. The J segment lost 4 bases and the V segment lost 4 bases, leaving 2 bases of the junction unmatched. There are 13 residues in the CDR3. Written as DNA, the CDR3 is TGTGCCAGCAGTTCGGGACAGGCCACTGAAGCTTTCTTT. It yields the protein CASSSGQATEAFF.

This clonotype has a count of ten or more. The chain links TRBV7-6 to TRBJ2-7; D possibly matches TRBD1 or TRBD2 (5 bases each). V gave up 1 base and J gave up 7 bases, with 14 bases separating them. The germline gives CDR1 SGHVS, CDR2 FNYEAQ. CDR3 length: 14 residues. CDR3 sequence reads: CASSLVGDPREQYF. Here the CDR3 DNA reads TGTGCCAGCAGCTTAGTTGGGGACCCTAGGGAGCAGTACTTC.

By share of the sample, this clonotype is medium-sized. The J gene is TRBJ2-1, the V gene TRBV5-6; possibly TRBD1 for D (6 bases). The germline V gene encodes CDR1 SGHDT and CDR2 YYEEEE. Trimming pared 1 base from V and 2 bases from J, leaving 13 bases between. This CDR3 region has 16 residues. The CDR3 coding sequence is TGTGCCAGCAGCTTGTACAGGGCCTCGGCCTACAATGAGCAGTTCTTC. It encodes CASSLYRASAYNEQFF. The variable domain in full, completed from reference TRBV5-6 and TRBJ2-1, reads DAGVTQSPTHLIKTRGQQVTLRCSPKSGHDTVSWYQQALGQGPQFIFQYYEEEERQRGNFPDRFSGHQFPNYSSELNVNALLLGDSALYLCASSLYRASAYNEQFFGPGTRLTVL.

This clonotype was seen repeatedly, ten times or more. V and J are TRBV11-2 and TRBJ2-1, with 7 bases matching TRBD2. The V gene end was trimmed by 5 bases and the J gene end by 12 bases; junction bases not matched to a gene: 7. Germline V CDR1 and CDR2: SGHAT, FQNNGV. This CDR3 spans 12 amino acids. The CDR3 sequence is CASSQTSPGQFF. The CDR3 nucleotides read TGTGCCAGCAGCCAGACTAGCCCCGGGCAGTTCTTC.

There are many counts of this clonotype. The V call is TRBV2, the J call TRBJ1-3; tentative D call: TRBD1 (5 bases). There are 17 residues in the CDR3. The germline CDR1 and CDR2 sequences are SNHLY and FYNNEI. The V gene lost 4 bases and the J gene lost 0 bases, with 16 bases spanning the gap. The CDR3 spells CASSGGEDRPSGNTIYF. CDR3 DNA: TGTGCCAGCAGTGGTGGAGAAGACAGACCCTCTGGAAACACCATATATTTT.